This T cell receptor (beta chain) was profiled in a study of technical replicates of blood from a handful of donors. The assay was immunoSEQ multiplex PCR, and TCRdb's table has in-frame clones only and misses some. The repertoire holds about 82,000 clones, with roughly 93% as singletons. The CDR3 length is 15 residues. V was clipped by 0 bases and J by 7 bases, with 15 bases between them. CDR1 and CDR2 from the germline V gene are GTSNPN and SVGIG (reference sequence). The rearrangement uses TRBV30 and TRBJ1-4; D not resolved. The sequence was collected from a human donor in good health. Material: T cells isolated from PBMCs. The CDR3 reads CAWSVQTFVVEKLFF. The CDR3 nucleotides are TGTGCCTGGAGTGTACAAACATTCGTGGTTGAAAAACTGTTTTTT.